This T cell receptor (beta chain) originates from a study of shared clonotypes between healthy human individuals. Study-wide background: The study drew on a couple of women and a few men aged 18 to 49 as donors. General observations from the study: The generation probabilities recorded for non-shared clonotypes fell below those of clonotypes shared by all four donors.

TCRdb's copy holds only in-frame clones and misses some; the assay was immunoSEQ multiplex PCR. This table holds about 380,000 clones, roughly 96% found once. As for this clone: Its antigen is unidentified.

Sequenced sample: memory CD8+ T cells sorted from blood. Stated subset: CD45RO+ cells pooled with CCR7-negative TemRA cells. This TCR was sampled from a man under 40 in good health.

CDR3 amino acids: CASSLAPGTAPIEQYF. The CDR3 region has the DNA TGCGCCAGCAGCTTGGCCCCCGGGACAGCCCCTATCGAGCAGTACTTC. The rearrangement joins TRBV5-1 to TRBJ2-7, with 7 bases identical to TRBD1. CDR3 length: 16 amino acids. CDR1 and CDR2 from the germline V gene are SGHRS and YFSETQ. V lost 0 bases to trimming and J lost 6 bases; unmatched junction nucleotides: 12.